This T cell receptor beta chain is drawn from a study of CD4+ T cells in melanoma (dated by TCRdb to the early 2020s). Turning to the overall study: Neoantigen-specific CD4+ T cells in human melanoma were investigated in the study.

The donors were people with melanoma. Study-wide findings and limitations: Neoantigen-specific CD4+ T cells in melanoma were reported to show diverse differentiation states. The report described a correlation between neoantigen-specific CD4+ T cells and the function of CD8+ T cells, macrophages and B cells.

A word on this clone: It has no known antigen specificity. The input lacks base qualities; no much larger clone sits a single base away.

Receptor amplification or capture employed the immunoSEQ multiplex PCR assay. TCRdb carries this immuneACCESS record with in-frame sequences only. Its versions omit some clonotypes, under half of them owing to an unresolved V gene in the studies checked, with the rest unexplained. In this sample the table shows fewer than 11,000 clones, about three quarters of which occur a single time. Under 25% of the sample lies in the top ten. The sequenced sample consisted of cells from a culture (not recorded whether cultured in vitro). This receptor was obtained from a human donor with melanoma.

Here the CDR3 is given as CASKDQRTGVFNYGYTF. The DNA sequence is as follows: TGTGCCAGTAAAGATCAAAGGACAGGGGTATTTAACTATGGCTACACCTTC. The chain was built from TRBV19 and TRBJ1-2, with 9 middle bases fitting TRBD1. The germline V gene (reference sequence) sets CDR1 to LNHDA and CDR2 to SQIVND. The CDR3 covers 17 residues, taking in both the cysteine and the phenylalanine. Only the CDR3 region is kept as DNA, spanning 51 bases read in frame from base 1. Clipping removes 7 bases from V and 1 base from J, with 13 as the unmatched junction base count.